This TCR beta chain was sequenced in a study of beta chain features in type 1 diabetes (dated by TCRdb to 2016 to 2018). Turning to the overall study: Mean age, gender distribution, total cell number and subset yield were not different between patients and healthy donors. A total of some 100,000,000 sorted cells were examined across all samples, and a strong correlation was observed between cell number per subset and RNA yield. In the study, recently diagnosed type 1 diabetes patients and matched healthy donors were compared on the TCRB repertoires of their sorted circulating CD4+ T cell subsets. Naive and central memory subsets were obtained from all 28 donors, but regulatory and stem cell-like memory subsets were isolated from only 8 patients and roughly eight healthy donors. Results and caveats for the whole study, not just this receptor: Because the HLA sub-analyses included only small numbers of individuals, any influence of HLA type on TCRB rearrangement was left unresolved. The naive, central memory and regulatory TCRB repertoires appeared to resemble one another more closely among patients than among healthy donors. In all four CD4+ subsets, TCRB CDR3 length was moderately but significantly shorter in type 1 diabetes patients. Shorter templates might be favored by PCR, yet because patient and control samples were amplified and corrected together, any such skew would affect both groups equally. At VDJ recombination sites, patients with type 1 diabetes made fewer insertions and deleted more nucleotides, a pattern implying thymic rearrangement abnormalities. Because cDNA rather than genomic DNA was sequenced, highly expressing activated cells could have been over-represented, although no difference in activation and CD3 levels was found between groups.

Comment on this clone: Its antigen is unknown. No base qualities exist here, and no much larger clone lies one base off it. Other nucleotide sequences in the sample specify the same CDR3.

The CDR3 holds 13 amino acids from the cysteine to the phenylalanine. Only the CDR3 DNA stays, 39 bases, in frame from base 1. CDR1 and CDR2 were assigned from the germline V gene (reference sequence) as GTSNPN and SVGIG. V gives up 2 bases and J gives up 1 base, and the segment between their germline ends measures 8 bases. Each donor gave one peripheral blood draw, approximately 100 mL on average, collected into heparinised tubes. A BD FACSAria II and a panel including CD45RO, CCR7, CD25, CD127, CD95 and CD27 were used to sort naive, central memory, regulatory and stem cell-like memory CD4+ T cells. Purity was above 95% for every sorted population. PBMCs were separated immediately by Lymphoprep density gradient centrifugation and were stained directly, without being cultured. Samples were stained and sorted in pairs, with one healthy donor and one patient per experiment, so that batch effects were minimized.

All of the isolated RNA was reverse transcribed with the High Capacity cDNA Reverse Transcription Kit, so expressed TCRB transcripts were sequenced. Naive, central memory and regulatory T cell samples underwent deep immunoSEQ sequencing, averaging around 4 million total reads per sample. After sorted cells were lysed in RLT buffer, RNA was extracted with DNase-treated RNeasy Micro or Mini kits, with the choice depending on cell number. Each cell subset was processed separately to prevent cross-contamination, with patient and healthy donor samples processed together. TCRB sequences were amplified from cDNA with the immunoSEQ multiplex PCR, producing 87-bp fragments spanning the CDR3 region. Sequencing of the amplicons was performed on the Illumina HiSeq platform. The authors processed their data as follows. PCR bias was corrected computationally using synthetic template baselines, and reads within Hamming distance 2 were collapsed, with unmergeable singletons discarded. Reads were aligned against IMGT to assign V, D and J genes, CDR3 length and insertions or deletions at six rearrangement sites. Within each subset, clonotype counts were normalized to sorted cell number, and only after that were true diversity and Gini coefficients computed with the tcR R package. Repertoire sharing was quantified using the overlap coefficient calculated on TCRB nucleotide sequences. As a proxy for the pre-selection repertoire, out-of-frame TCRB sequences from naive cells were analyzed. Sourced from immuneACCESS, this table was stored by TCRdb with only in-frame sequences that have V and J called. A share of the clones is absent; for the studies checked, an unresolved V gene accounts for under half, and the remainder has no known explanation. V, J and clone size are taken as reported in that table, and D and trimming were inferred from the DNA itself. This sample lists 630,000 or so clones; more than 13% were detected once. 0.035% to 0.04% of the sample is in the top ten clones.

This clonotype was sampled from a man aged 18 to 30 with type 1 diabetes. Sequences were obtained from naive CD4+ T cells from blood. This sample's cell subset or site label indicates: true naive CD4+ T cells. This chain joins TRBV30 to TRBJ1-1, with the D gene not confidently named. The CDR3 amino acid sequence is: CAWSRQANTEAFF. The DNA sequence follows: TGTGCCTGGAGTAGGCAGGCGAACACTGAAGCTTTCTTT.